The sequence of this T cell receptor beta chain was determined in a study of cytomegalovirus exposure and HLA in healthy donors. The V and J ends lost 2 bases and 9 bases, in that order; junction bases with no gene match: 9. This CDR3 region has 16 residues. CDR1 SGHNT and CDR2 YYREEE come from the germline V gene (reference sequence). 13 Jbeta primers and 60 Vbeta primers were used for the PCR. Data came from immunoSEQ multiplex PCR; TCRdb stores just in-frame clones and leaves some out. The sample has under 150,000 clones, roughly 80% seen once. The sequencing input was PBMCs. The sequence was collected from a man aged 25-40 years in good health and CMV-seronegative. The chain links TRBV5-4 to TRBJ1-6, with 9 bases that match TRBD1. Here the CDR3 reads CASSFTGQGGGSPLHF. CDR3 sequence (DNA): TGTGCCAGCAGCTTCACGGGACAGGGTGGTGGTTCACCCCTCCACTTT.